This T cell receptor (beta chain) comes out of a study of cytomegalovirus exposure and HLA in healthy donors. This CDR3 has 14 amino acids. Germline assignment: CDR1 LGHNA and CDR2 YSLEER. The V and J ends lost 4 bases and 6 bases, in that order; junction bases with no gene match: 3. PCR was performed using 60 Vbeta and 13 Jbeta primers. Clones were read by immunoSEQ multiplex PCR, and TCRdb kept only the in-frame ones, dropping some. The repertoire has about 190,000 clones, 77% of them found once; the top ten carry roughly 2%. This receptor was identified in a woman aged 25 to 45 in good health and CMV-seropositive. The material sequenced was PBMCs. The chain has TRBV4-3 and TRBJ1-4, with 9 bases matching TRBD1. The CDR3 DNA sequence: TGCGCCAGCAGCCTCGGGACAGGGTATGAAAAACTGTTTTTT. It encodes CASSLGTGYEKLFF.